This is a list of T cell receptor beta chains from one sample in a study of T cell repertoires in cytomegalovirus infection. Antigens for these TCRs are unknown. TCRdb independently ran MiXCR on the reads; one entry per CDR3 protein. The sample has about 920,000 distinct CDR3 sequences, roughly 31% seen once. The specimen was cultured CD8+ T cells from PBMCs, collected from culture after CMV antigen stimulation. All receptors come from a human donor in good health (CMV status not recorded). Some clones in this sample may be carry-over from other donors' samples. The conserved cysteine and the conserved F or W are not part of the CDR3 here. Fields, in order: J gene, V gene, clone size, CDR3 protein. Part of the rows lack a size; the others show once, few, many or a class for expanded clones.

TRBJ2-5,TRBV19,NA,ASSRLGELERKTQY
TRBJ1-6,TRBV10-3,NA,AISEQGDSFSPLH
TRBJ2-5,TRBV5-6,few,ASSGGQGRLEETQY
TRBJ2-5,TRBV7-3,NA,ASSFPPTGRKESQY
TRBJ2-1,TRBV7-6,NA,ASTQLAGAYNEQF
TRBJ2-2,TRBV7-9,few,ASSLEAIGELF
TRBJ2-3,TRBV7-2,many,ASNPTGGLADTQY
TRBJ1-5,TRBV20-1,NA,SARDWAGGQNQPQH
TRBJ1-1,TRBV7-6,many,ASSVDPGNSIHEAF
TRBJ2-1,TRBV7-7,many,ASSPGRASYNEQF
TRBJ2-3,TRBV29-1,NA,SAQAPDTQY
TRBJ1-1,TRBV15,NA,ATSRDDKTRGWSAF
TRBJ2-1,TRBV4-1,few,ASSPWTGISYNEQF
TRBJ1-1,TRBV14,NA,ASSQDSRQGEAF
TRBJ2-4,TRBV7-2,few,ASSSFTSGGNIQY
TRBJ2-1,TRBV4-1,NA,ASSQFTSGGANEQF
TRBJ2-1,TRBV7-6,NA,ASSFGRLGEQF
TRBJ2-1,TRBV5-5,few,ASSPWKGSYNEQF
TRBJ1-2,TRBV27,few,ASSSDRSFLYGYT
TRBJ2-5,TRBV5-8,once,ASSLWGYDQETQY
TRBJ2-3,TRBV2,few,ARRSDGLATTDTQY
TRBJ2-1,TRBV6-1,few,ATLTGGEQF
TRBJ1-1,TRBV4-2,NA,ASSQDWGYRANTEAF
TRBJ2-1,TRBV28,few,ASTALRDRPNEQF
TRBJ2-3,TRBV6-5,few,ASSAGTGSTDTQY
TRBJ2-2,TRBV6-2/TRBV6-3,few,ASSSPQVAGELF
TRBJ2-4,TRBV9,many,ASSESSGDKNIQY
TRBJ1-5,TRBV4-1,NA,ASSQTRDSNQPQH
TRBJ2-1,TRBV7-8,many,ASRRGTSGDHEQF
TRBJ2-3,TRBV7-6,many,ASSHSGGGADTQY
TRBJ1-6,TRBV5-6,many,ASSLAPGANSPLH
TRBJ1-6,TRBV14,NA,ASSHEAGQGSSPLH
TRBJ1-4,TRBV19,NA,ASSYRGATNEKLF
TRBJ1-1,TRBV7-9,NA,ASSWPGGPEAF
TRBJ2-2,TRBV27,few,ASLTYRVGTGELF
TRBJ1-4,TRBV19,few,ASNGPTNEKLF
TRBJ2-1,TRBV28,few,ASSETGYSYNEQF
TRBJ2-1,TRBV5-6,NA,ASSPLISSSYNEQF
TRBJ2-7,TRBV10-3,few,AISDDRAHEQY
TRBJ2-7,TRBV6-1,many,ASSNSGQGDSSGYEQY
TRBJ2-7,TRBV4-1,few,ASSPRTSAYEQY